The 17 T cell receptor beta chains given below trace back to one sample, sequenced in a study of T cell responses to AZD1222 COVID-19 vaccine. TCRdb keeps only in-frame clones here, not all; method: immunoSEQ multiplex PCR. The table records under 25,000 clones, 84% of them present only once. Sequencing was performed on peripheral blood, taken 28 days after the second AZD1222 dose. Receptors were obtained from an adult who received the AZD1222 COVID-19 vaccine.

Comment on this clone: Distinct nucleotide sequences in the sample also encode this CDR3. The chain combines TRBV19 with TRBJ2-5, with 7 bases aligning to TRBD2. The germline V gene has CDR1 LNHDA and CDR2 SQIVND (reference sequence). There are 14 residues in the CDR3. V dropped 2 bases and J dropped 5; count of bases not matched to a gene: 5. CDR3 loop: CASSIRQGGETQYF. DNA of the CDR3: TGTGCCAGTAGTATAAGGCAGGGAGGGGAGACCCAGTACTTC.

The chain's CDR3 is CASSVRGAETQYF. CDR3 DNA sequence: TGTGCCAGCAGTGTCCGGGGCGCGGAGACCCAGTACTTC. This chain connects TRBV2 to TRBJ2-5; possibly TRBD1 or TRBD2 for D (5 bases each). CDR1 is SNHLY and CDR2 is FYNNEI in the germline V gene. This CDR3 spans 13 amino acids. Trimming stripped 4 bases from V and 5 bases from J, with 11 bases between.

This sequence joins TRBV5-4 and TRBJ1-1, with D possibly matching TRBD1 (6 bases). The CDR3 contains 14 residues. CDR1 and CDR2 from the germline V gene are SGHNT and YYREEE (reference sequence). V was cut by 4 bases and J by 5 bases, with 15 bases left in between. CDR3 DNA: TGTGCCAGCAGCCTAGTCCAAGGGGGAACTGAAGCTTTCTTT. Amino acid sequence: CASSLVQGGTEAFF.

With regard to this clone: Other DNA variants within this sample encode the same CDR3. CDR3 sequence (DNA): TGTGCCAGCAGCGGAACCGGGACAGCGAACACTGAAGCTTTCTTT. Encoded protein: CASSGTGTANTEAFF. This chain uses TRBV7-9 with TRBJ1-1, with TRBD1 matching over 7 bases. Germline CDR1 and CDR2: SEHNR and FQNEAQ (reference sequence). The CDR3 is 15 amino acids. With 5 bases clipped from V and 1 base from J, the junction kept 7 bases outside the gene matches.

The chain uses TRBV7-2 and TRBJ2-2; TRBD2 might be the D (5 bases). Trimming left V 1 base short and J 7 bases short, with 7 bases between. Germline-derived CDR1 and CDR2 are SGHTA and FQGNSA. The CDR3 has 13 amino acids. The CDR3 reads CASSLGRDGELFF. CDR3 sequence (DNA): TGTGCCAGCAGCTTAGGACGGGACGGGGAGCTGTTTTTT.

In nucleotides, the CDR3 is TGCGCCAGCATAGAGCGAGGTGCGGAGACCCAGTACTTC. Protein sequence: CASIERGAETQYF. This chain uses TRBV10-2 with TRBJ2-5; D remains ambiguous. The CDR3 consists of 13 residues. From germline, CDR1 is WSHSY and CDR2 SAAADI. The V end was cut by 7 bases, the J end by 5 bases, with 14 bases between.

In this sample, this clone turned up once. The V gene is TRBV6-4, the J gene TRBJ1-3; 9 nucleotides match TRBD1. The CDR3 length is 22 residues. CDR1 MRHNA and CDR2 SNTAGT come from the germline V gene. J gave up 0 bases and V 0 bases, and 18 bases lay outside the gene matches. Here the CDR3 DNA reads TGTGCCAGCAGTGACTCGCTAACTGGTAGACAGGGGGTACCCTTCTCTGGAAACACCATATATTTT. Its translation is CASSDSLTGRQGVPFSGNTIYF.

The rearrangement joins TRBV5-1 to TRBJ2-7, with a tentative D call TRBD2 (6 bases). Germline V lookup: CDR1 SGHRS, CDR2 YFSETQ. The CDR3 runs to 15 residues. V was clipped by 0 bases and J by 2 bases, with 12 bases between them. The CDR3 region is CASSLGPGETYEQYF. The CDR3 DNA is TGCGCCAGCAGCTTGGGACCGGGGGAAACCTACGAGCAGTACTTC.

The V and J genes are TRBV10-1 and TRBJ2-5, with 7 bases lining up with TRBD2. Germline trimming cut 6 bases from V and 2 bases from J; bases unmatched to any gene: 3. This CDR3 has 13 amino acids. The germline CDR1 and CDR2 sequences are WNHNN and SYGVQD (reference sequence). CDR3 sequence reads: CASSLSGQETQYF. The CDR3 nucleotides read TGCGCCAGCAGCCTTAGCGGGCAAGAGACCCAGTACTTC.

This clone was recorded a few times. This chain connects TRBV29-1 to TRBJ1-5; no reliable D call. This CDR3 is 15 amino acids long. Trimming stripped 4 bases from V and 2 bases from J, with 15 bases between. Germline-derived CDR1 and CDR2 are SQVTM and ANQGSEA. Here the CDR3 reads CSVADGVLGNQPQHF. The CDR3 region has the DNA TGCAGCGTTGCCGACGGAGTACTAGGCAATCAGCCCCAGCATTTT. Full variable domain (rest looked up from reference TRBV29-1 and TRBJ1-5): SAVISQKPSRDICQRGTSLTIQCQVDSQVTMMFWYRQQPGQSLTLIATANQGSEATYESGFVIDKFPISRPNLTFSTLTVSNMSPEDSSIYLCSVADGVLGNQPQHFGDGTRLSIL.

The genes are TRBV28 and TRBJ2-1, with TRBD2 identical over 10 bases. CDR1 is MDHEN, CDR2 SYDVKM, per germline. The J segment lost 0 bases and the V segment lost 4 bases, leaving 6 bases of the junction unmatched. The CDR3 is 17 amino acids. This chain's CDR3 is CASSSLAGGPSYNEQFF. The CDR3 coding sequence is TGTGCCAGCAGTTCCTTAGCGGGAGGTCCCTCCTACAATGAGCAGTTCTTC.

The chain uses TRBV5-1 and TRBJ1-3; 7 bases are shared with TRBD1. The germline V gene encodes CDR1 SGHRS and CDR2 YFSETQ. The CDR3 consists of 18 residues. V lost 4 bases, J lost 2 bases, and 15 bases stayed unmatched. The CDR3 DNA reads TGCGCCAGCAGCCCTAAAATAGGACCAACAGGGGCTGGAAACACCATATATTTT. This encodes CASSPKIGPTGAGNTIYF.

The chain carries TRBV6-5 and TRBJ1-2; D is unresolved. The V and J ends lost 0 bases and 12 bases respectively, with 20 bases between them. Germline V CDR1 and CDR2: MNHEY, SVGAGI. This CDR3 has 15 residues. CDR3 sequence (DNA): TGTGCCAGCAGTTACTCGATACGGGGAATCGGGGAAGACACCTTC. Translated: CASSYSIRGIGEDTF.

CDR3 nucleotides: TGTGCCAGCAGACGGGACGGGGGGGATTCACCCCTCCACTTT. Its translation: CASRRDGGDSPLHF. The chain combines TRBV6-5 with TRBJ1-6; tentative D call: TRBD1 (5 bases). This CDR3 has 14 amino acids. CDR1 is MNHEY and CDR2 is SVGAGI in the germline V gene. V lost 6 bases and J 8 bases, leaving 14 bases between the germline ends.

The chain combines TRBV12-3 or TRBV12-4 with TRBJ2-7; D is perhaps TRBD2 (6 bases). V gave up 6 bases and J gave up 4 bases, with 10 bases separating them. CDR3 length equals 12 residues. The CDR3 region is CASSLGLYEQYF. The CDR3 nucleotides read TGTGCCAGCAGCCTGGGACTTTACGAGCAGTACTTC.

The chain is built from TRBV5-1 and TRBJ1-2; 8 bases are shared with TRBD1. Germline-derived CDR1 and CDR2 are SGHRS and YFSETQ. The CDR3 spans 14 residues. V lost 0 bases to trimming and J lost 6 bases; unmatched junction nucleotides: 4. CDR3: CASSLAGGKNGYTF. DNA of the CDR3: TGCGCCAGCAGCTTGGCAGGGGGCAAGAATGGCTACACCTTC.

This sequence joins TRBV27 and TRBJ2-5, with D possibly being TRBD1 (6 bases). The CDR3 is made up of 15 amino acids. Germline loops: CDR1 MNHEY, CDR2 SMNVEV (reference sequence). The V and J ends lost 7 bases and 4 bases respectively, with 19 bases between them. CDR3: CASKLGGIWGETQYF. The CDR3 DNA follows: TGTGCCAGCAAACTAGGGGGAATTTGGGGAGAGACCCAGTACTTC.